A single TCR beta chain is shown here with its context. These data are taken from a study of blood T cell repertoires in COVID-19. At the level of the study: Spain, Italy and the United States supplied samples that represented acute and convalescent COVID-19. Sources were T cells, B-cell-depleted T cells, or PBMCs; the material itself was cDNA or gDNA.

Methods used by the authors: Amplification with reference gene primers provided the estimates of nucleated cell counts. Profiling relied on immunoSEQ multiplex PCR, and the TCRdb table lists in-frame clones only, not all of them. D and trimming were read from the DNA, whereas the V and J calls and clone size are those reported in that table. The sample lists about 120,000 clones; roughly four fifths were seen once. J was trimmed by 5 bases and V by 1 base; bases with no gene match: 7. CDR1 SGHVS and CDR2 FQNEAQ come from the germline V gene. This CDR3 spans 16 amino acids. This TCR derives from a human donor in a cohort sampled during active COVID-19. This chain connects TRBV7-8 to TRBJ1-5; 8 bases fit TRBD1. The sample was peripheral blood. CDR3: CASSLVGRGLDQPQHF. In DNA, the CDR3 is TGTGCCAGCAGCTTAGTAGGCAGGGGGCTAGATCAGCCCCAGCATTTT.